The clone carrying this TCR beta chain has a count of ten or more. The sample is drawn from a study of T-cell memory formation after mild COVID-19. Study at large: Across donors, TCR clusters were largely donor specific.

TCRdb re-called the 5' RACE reads through MiXCR, storing one row per CDR3 protein. Of approximately 150,000 distinct CDR3 sequences listed, roughly 6.3% were seen once; the top ten hold approximately 2.2%. The CDR3 has 15 amino acids. CDR1 and CDR2 (germline): SGHTA, FQGNSA. The junction had 2 bases not matched to a gene; V was cut back by 4 bases and J by 0 bases. This chain connects TRBV7-2 to TRBJ2-1, with 8 bases aligning to TRBD1. This TCR came from an adult woman who had mild COVID-19 (a few samples of this study predate the infection). Cell type and time point are not known. Specimen: PBMCs or a T cell subset sorted from them (not recorded which). CDR3 nucleotide sequence: TGTGCCAGCAGCTCCGGACAGGGCTCCTACAATGAGCAGTTCTTC. This gives the protein CASSSGQGSYNEQFF.